This TCR beta chain is from a study of control samples from healthy donors and cancer patients. The assay was immunoSEQ multiplex PCR, and TCRdb's table has in-frame clones only and misses some. The table lists 100,000 or so clones, 86% of them singletons. V dropped 1 base and J dropped 4 bases, with 8 bases sitting between them. CDR1 SGHTA and CDR2 FQGNSA come from the germline V gene. The CDR3 length is 14 residues. This clonotype originated in a woman aged 45-59 years in good health. Sequencing used blood. The chain carries TRBV7-2 and TRBJ2-1; D not certain. CDR3 protein: CASSLGARYNEQFF. CDR3 bases: TGTGCCAGCAGCTTAGGGGCCAGATACAATGAGCAGTTCTTC.